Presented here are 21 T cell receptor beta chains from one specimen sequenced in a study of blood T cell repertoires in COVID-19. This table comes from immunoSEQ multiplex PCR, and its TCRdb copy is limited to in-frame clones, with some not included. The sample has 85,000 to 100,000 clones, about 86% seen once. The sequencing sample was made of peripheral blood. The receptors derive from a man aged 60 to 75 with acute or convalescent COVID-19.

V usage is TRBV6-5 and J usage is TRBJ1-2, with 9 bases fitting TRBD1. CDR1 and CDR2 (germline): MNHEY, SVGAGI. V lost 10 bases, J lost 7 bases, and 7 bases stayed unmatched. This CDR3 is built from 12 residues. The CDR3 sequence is CATSQGAGGYTF. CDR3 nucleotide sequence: TGTGCCACCTCACAGGGGGCGGGTGGCTACACCTTC.

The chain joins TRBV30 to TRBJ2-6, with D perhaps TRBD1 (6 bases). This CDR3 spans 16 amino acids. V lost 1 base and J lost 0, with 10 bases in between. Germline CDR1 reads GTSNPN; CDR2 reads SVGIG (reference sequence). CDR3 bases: TGTGCCTGGAGTGCGACAGGCCTCTCTGGGGCCAACGTCCTGACTTTC. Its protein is CAWSATGLSGANVLTF. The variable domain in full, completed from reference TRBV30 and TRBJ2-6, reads SQTIHQWPATLVQPVGSPLSLECTVEGTSNPNLYWYRQAAGRGLQLLFYSVGIGQISSEVPQNLSASRPQDRQFILSSKKLLLSDSGFYLCAWSATGLSGANVLTFGAGSRLTVL.

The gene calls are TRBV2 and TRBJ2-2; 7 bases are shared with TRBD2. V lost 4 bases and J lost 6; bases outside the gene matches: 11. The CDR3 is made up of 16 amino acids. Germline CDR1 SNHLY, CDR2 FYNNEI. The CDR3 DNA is TGTGCCAGCAGTGGGGTAGCGGGTGGTGGGGCCGGGGAGCTGTTTTTT. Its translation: CASSGVAGGGAGELFF.

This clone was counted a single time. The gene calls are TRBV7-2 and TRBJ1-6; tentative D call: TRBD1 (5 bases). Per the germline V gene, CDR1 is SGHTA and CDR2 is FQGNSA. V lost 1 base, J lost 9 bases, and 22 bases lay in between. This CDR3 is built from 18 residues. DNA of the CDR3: TGTGCCAGCAGCTTAGTATTAGGTGGGCCAGGGTCAGGTTCACCCCTCCACTTT. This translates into CASSLVLGGPGSGSPLHF.

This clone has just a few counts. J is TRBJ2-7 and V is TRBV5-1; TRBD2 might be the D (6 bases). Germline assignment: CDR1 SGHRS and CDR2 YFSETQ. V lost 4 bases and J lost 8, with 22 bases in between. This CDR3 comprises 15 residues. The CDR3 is CASSTNTGGAMKQYF. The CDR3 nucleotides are TGCGCCAGCAGCACTAATACTGGAGGGGCTATGAAGCAGTACTTC.

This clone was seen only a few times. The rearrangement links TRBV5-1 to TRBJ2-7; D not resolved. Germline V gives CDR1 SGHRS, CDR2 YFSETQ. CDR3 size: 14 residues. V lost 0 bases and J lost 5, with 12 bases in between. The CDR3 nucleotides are TGCGCCAGCAGCTTGGAACGTGTGCCGGACGAGCAGTACTTC. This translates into CASSLERVPDEQYF.

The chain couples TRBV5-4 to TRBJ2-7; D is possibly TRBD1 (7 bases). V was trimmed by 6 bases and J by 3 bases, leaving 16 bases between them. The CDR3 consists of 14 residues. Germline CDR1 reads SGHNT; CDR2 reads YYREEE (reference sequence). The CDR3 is CASTGQEGGYEQYF. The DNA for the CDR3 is TGTGCCAGCACCGGACAGGAGGGGGGCTACGAGCAGTACTTC.

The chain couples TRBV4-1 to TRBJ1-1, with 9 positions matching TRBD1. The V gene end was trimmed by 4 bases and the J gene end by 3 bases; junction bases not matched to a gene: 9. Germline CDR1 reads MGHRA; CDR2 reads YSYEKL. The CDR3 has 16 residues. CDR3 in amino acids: CASSLQGQGPYTEAFF. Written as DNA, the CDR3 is TGCGCCAGCAGCCTTCAAGGACAGGGGCCATACACTGAAGCTTTCTTT.

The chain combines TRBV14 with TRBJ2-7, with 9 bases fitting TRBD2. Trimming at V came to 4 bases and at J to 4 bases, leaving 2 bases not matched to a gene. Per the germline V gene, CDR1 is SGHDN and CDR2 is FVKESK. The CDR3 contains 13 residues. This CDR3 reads CASSLTSGYEQYF. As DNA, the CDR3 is TGTGCCAGCAGCCTGACTAGCGGTTACGAGCAGTACTTC.

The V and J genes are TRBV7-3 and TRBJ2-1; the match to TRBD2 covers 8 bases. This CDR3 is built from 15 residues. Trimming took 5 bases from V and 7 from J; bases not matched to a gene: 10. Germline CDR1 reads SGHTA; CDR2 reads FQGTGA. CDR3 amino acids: CASSPTGGRLNEQFF. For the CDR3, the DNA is TGTGCCAGCAGCCCAACTGGCGGGAGGTTGAATGAGCAGTTCTTC.

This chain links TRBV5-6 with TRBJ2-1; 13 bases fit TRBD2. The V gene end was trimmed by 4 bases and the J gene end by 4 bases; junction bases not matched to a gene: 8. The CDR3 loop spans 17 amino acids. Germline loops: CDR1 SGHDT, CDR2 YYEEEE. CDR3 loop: CASSKGLAGALYNEQFF. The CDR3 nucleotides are TGTGCCAGCAGCAAAGGACTAGCGGGGGCCCTTTACAATGAGCAGTTCTTC.

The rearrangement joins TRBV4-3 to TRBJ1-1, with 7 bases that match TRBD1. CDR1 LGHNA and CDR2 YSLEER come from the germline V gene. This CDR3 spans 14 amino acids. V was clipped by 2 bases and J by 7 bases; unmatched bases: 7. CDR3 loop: CASSQTTGWLEAFF. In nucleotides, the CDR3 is TGCGCCAGCAGCCAAACGACAGGGTGGCTTGAAGCTTTCTTT.

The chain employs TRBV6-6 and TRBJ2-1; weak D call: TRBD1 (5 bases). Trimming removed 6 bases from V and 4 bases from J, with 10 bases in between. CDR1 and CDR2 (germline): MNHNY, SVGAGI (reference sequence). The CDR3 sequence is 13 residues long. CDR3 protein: CASRTQGYNEQFF. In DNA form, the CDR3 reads TGTGCCAGCAGAACCCAGGGTTACAATGAGCAGTTCTTC.

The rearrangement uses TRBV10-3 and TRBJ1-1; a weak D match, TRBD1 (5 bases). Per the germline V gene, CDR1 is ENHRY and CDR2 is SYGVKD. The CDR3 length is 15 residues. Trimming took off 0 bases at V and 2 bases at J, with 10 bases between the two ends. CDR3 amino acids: CAISESGRENTEAFF. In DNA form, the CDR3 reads TGTGCCATCAGTGAGTCCGGCAGGGAAAACACTGAAGCTTTCTTT.

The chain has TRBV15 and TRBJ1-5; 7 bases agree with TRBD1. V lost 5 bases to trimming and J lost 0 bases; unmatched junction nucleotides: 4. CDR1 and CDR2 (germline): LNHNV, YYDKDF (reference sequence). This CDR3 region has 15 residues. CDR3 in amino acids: CATSPGQTSNQPQHF. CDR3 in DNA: TGTGCCACCAGCCCGGGACAGACTAGCAATCAGCCCCAGCATTTT.

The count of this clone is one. CDR3 sequence: CASRKTGGGYGYTF. CDR3 DNA sequence: TGTGCCAGCAGGAAGACAGGGGGAGGCTATGGCTACACCTTC. The chain joins TRBV6-5 to TRBJ1-2, with 9 bases that match TRBD1. CDR1 and CDR2 from the germline V gene are MNHEY and SVGAGI. V shed 6 bases and J 4 bases; nucleotides not matched to a gene: 6. This CDR3 comprises 14 residues.

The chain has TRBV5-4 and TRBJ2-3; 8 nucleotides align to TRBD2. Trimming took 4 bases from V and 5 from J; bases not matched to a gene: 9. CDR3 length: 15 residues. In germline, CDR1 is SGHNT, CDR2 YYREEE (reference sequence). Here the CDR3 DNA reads TGTGCCAGCAGCCAATCCGGGGGGGCCTTAGATACGCAGTATTTT. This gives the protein CASSQSGGALDTQYF.

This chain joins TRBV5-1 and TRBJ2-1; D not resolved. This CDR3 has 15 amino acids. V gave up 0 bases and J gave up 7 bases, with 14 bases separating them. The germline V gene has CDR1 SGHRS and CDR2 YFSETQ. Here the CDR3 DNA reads TGCGCCAGCAGCTTGGTGCTAGGAGTAACGAATGAGCAGTTCTTC. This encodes CASSLVLGVTNEQFF.

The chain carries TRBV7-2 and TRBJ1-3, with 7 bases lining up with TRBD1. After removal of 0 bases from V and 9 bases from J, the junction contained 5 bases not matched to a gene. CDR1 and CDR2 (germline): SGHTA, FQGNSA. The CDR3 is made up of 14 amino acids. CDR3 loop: CASSLAWQGVTIYF. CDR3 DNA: TGTGCCAGCAGCTTAGCGTGGCAGGGGGTCACCATATATTTT.

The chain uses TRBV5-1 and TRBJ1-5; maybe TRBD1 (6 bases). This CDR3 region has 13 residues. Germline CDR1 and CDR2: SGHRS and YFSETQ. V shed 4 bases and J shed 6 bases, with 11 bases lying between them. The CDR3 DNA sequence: TGCGCCAGCAGCCCACAGGGTTCTCAGCCCCAGCATTTT. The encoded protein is CASSPQGSQPQHF. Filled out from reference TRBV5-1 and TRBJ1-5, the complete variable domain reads KAGVTQTPRYLIKTRGQQVTLSCSPISGHRSVSWYQQTPGQGLQFLFEYFSETQRNKGNFPGRFSGRQFSNSRSEMNVSTLELGDSALYLCASSPQGSQPQHFGDGTRLSIL.

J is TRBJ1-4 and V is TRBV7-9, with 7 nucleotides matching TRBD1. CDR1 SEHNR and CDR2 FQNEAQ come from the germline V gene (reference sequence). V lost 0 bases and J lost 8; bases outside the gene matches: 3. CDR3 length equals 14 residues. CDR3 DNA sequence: TGTGCCAGCAGCTTAGCGAAGGGACAGGAAAAACTGTTTTTT. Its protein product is CASSLAKGQEKLFF.